Presented here are 8 T cell receptor beta chains from one specimen sequenced in a study of blood T cell repertoires in COVID-19. The assay was immunoSEQ multiplex PCR, and TCRdb's table has in-frame clones only and misses some. The sample lists approximately 280,000 clones, roughly 90% occurring once. The specimen sequenced was peripheral blood. The receptors stem from a woman aged 30 to 39 with COVID-19, enrolled during active disease.

This rearrangement joins TRBV28 to TRBJ2-3; 10 positions agree with TRBD2. This CDR3 has 16 amino acids. In germline, CDR1 is MDHEN, CDR2 SYDVKM. Germline trimming cut 1 base from V and 2 bases from J; bases unmatched to any gene: 3. CDR3 sequence: CASSLLAGGLTDTQYF. In DNA form, the CDR3 reads TGTGCCAGCAGTTTATTAGCGGGAGGACTCACAGATACGCAGTATTTT.

The chain carries TRBV30 and TRBJ2-5; D possibly corresponds to TRBD2 (7 bases). Per germline, CDR1 GTSNPN and CDR2 SVGIG (reference sequence). The CDR3 loop spans 13 amino acids. The V end lost 3 bases, the J end lost 5 bases, and 13 bases lay between the germline ends. CDR3 protein: CAWRRGAGETQYF. In DNA form, the CDR3 reads TGTGCCTGGAGACGGGGGGCTGGCGAGACCCAGTACTTC. The full variable domain, its missing parts supplied by reference TRBV30 and TRBJ2-5, is SQTIHQWPATLVQPVGSPLSLECTVEGTSNPNLYWYRQAAGRGLQLLFYSVGIGQISSEVPQNLSASRPQDRQFILSSKKLLLSDSGFYLCAWRRGAGETQYFGPGTRLLVL.

V usage is TRBV5-3 and J usage is TRBJ2-7; D unresolved. TRBV5-3 is given ORF status, its function remaining uncertain. The V gene lost 0 bases and the J gene lost 1 base, with 17 bases spanning the gap. CDR3 length: 17 amino acids. CDR3 DNA sequence: TGTGCCAGAAGCTTGGTGACTGTGGTACGGCCATCCTACGAGCAGTACTTC. Encoded protein: CARSLVTVVRPSYEQYF.

V is TRBV6-5 and J is TRBJ2-7; TRBD1 aligns across 9 bases. V was clipped by 6 bases and J by 1 base; unmatched bases: 7. CDR3 length: 15 amino acids. Germline-derived CDR1 and CDR2 are MNHEY and SVGAGI. This CDR3 reads CASRRKDRGSYEQYF. In DNA form, the CDR3 reads TGTGCCAGCAGGCGGAAGGACAGGGGATCCTACGAGCAGTACTTC.

This clone came up once. The V call is TRBV5-4, the J call TRBJ2-1, with 7 bases lining up with TRBD2. V lost 4 bases, J lost 4 bases, and 20 bases stayed unmatched. Germline assignment: CDR1 SGHNT and CDR2 YYREEE (reference sequence). There are 19 residues in the CDR3. The CDR3 here is CASSPLRAGPEKPYNEQFF. DNA of the CDR3: TGTGCCAGCAGCCCCCTCCGAGCGGGGCCTGAAAAACCTTACAATGAGCAGTTCTTC.

The chain combines TRBV5-1 with TRBJ1-3; 8 bases align to TRBD1. Per germline, CDR1 SGHRS and CDR2 YFSETQ. Trimming at V came to 0 bases and at J to 2 bases, leaving 4 bases not matched to a gene. The length of the CDR3 is 16 residues. CDR3 in amino acids: CASSLAGTGTGNTIYF. The CDR3 nucleotides are TGCGCCAGCAGCTTGGCGGGGACAGGAACTGGAAACACCATATATTTT.

A single count supports this clone. The chain is built from TRBV6-5 and TRBJ2-5, with 11 bases that match TRBD2. This CDR3 comprises 15 residues. CDR1 is MNHEY, CDR2 SVGAGI, per germline. Germline trimming cut 3 bases from V and 3 bases from J; bases unmatched to any gene: 3. DNA of the CDR3: TGTGCCAGCAGTTATAAGGGACTAGCGGAAGAGACCCAGTACTTC. Protein: CASSYKGLAEETQYF.

CDR3: CASSARTGGVEAFF. In nucleotides, the CDR3 is TGTGCCAGCAGCGCCCGGACAGGGGGCGTGGAAGCTTTCTTT. This chain links TRBV7-2 with TRBJ1-1; 11 bases align to TRBD1. Trimming cost V 5 bases and J 8 bases; bases outside gene matches: 7. The germline V gene encodes CDR1 SGHTA and CDR2 FQGNSA. This CDR3 is built from 14 residues.